This entry lists 29 T cell receptor beta chains sequenced from one sample in a study of blood T cell repertoires in COVID-19. Repertoires were generated with immunoSEQ multiplex PCR, while TCRdb's copy carries only in-frame clones and drops some. Of 85,000 to 130,000 clones in the sample, more than 90% are singletons; the top ten hold around 5.7%. Material: peripheral blood. All receptors derive from a man between 65 and 79 years old with acute or convalescent COVID-19.

This chain connects TRBV5-1 to TRBJ2-3, with TRBD2 matching 8 bases. The CDR3 has 16 amino acids. Unmatched junction bases numbered 10, after V lost 1 base and J lost 6 bases. From germline, CDR1 is SGHRS and CDR2 YFSETQ. This CDR3 reads CASSLSSSGSGDTQYF. The CDR3, as DNA: TGCGCCAGCAGCTTGTCTTCCAGCGGGAGTGGGGATACGCAGTATTTT.

The chain couples TRBV7-9 to TRBJ2-7, with 7 bases identical to TRBD2. The CDR3 is 15 residues long. V trimming: 1 base; J trimming: 0 bases; junction bases outside the gene matches: 3. From germline, CDR1 is SEHNR and CDR2 FQNEAQ (reference sequence). CDR3: CASSLGGGLSYEQYF. The CDR3 region has the DNA TGTGCCAGCAGCTTAGGGGGAGGGCTCTCCTACGAGCAGTACTTC.

The chain combines TRBV28 with TRBJ1-5; no clear D gene. CDR3 size: 14 residues. Trimming removed 5 bases at V and 8 bases at J, with 16 bases between. Germline CDR1 and CDR2: MDHEN and SYDVKM. For the CDR3, the DNA is TGTGCCAGCAGTCTAAGCGGGCGCGCGGAGCCCCAGCATTTT. Translated, it gives CASSLSGRAEPQHF.

This chain uses TRBV27 with TRBJ2-7, with TRBD2 as a possible D gene (5 bases). The CDR3 loop spans 14 amino acids. The V end was cut by 3 bases, the J end by 3 bases, with 12 bases between. CDR1 is MNHEY, CDR2 SMNVEV, per germline (reference sequence). CDR3: CASSLIGSIYEQYF. The DNA for the CDR3 is TGTGCCAGCAGTTTGATAGGGAGTATCTACGAGCAGTACTTC.

The chain employs TRBV7-8 and TRBJ1-4, with 9 bases aligning to TRBD1. CDR3 size: 17 residues. The V segment lost 4 bases and the J segment 2 bases; nucleotides outside the gene matches: 8. From germline, CDR1 is SGHVS and CDR2 FQNEAQ. This chain's CDR3 is CASSSGTGITTNEKLFF. The DNA for the CDR3 is TGTGCCAGCAGCTCCGGGACAGGGATTACGACTAATGAAAAACTGTTTTTT.

V is TRBV6-4 and J is TRBJ2-3, with D perhaps matching TRBD2 (7 bases). The CDR3 is 15 amino acids. Germline values: CDR1 MRHNA, CDR2 SNTAGT. V was trimmed by 4 bases and J by 6 bases, leaving 17 bases between them. The CDR3 reads CASSVLGGGRDTQYF. CDR3 in DNA: TGTGCCAGCAGTGTCCTTGGGGGGGGCCGGGATACGCAGTATTTT.

This clone has a handful of counts. The chain links TRBV5-4 to TRBJ1-4; 9 nucleotides agree with TRBD1. V shed 4 bases, J shed 8 bases, and the junction held 6 bases outside the gene matches. Germline V gene sequence: CDR1 SGHNT, CDR2 YYREEE (reference sequence). The CDR3 has 14 residues. The CDR3 reads CASSMDRGNEKLFF. The CDR3 DNA reads as TGTGCCAGCAGCATGGACAGGGGAAACGAAAAACTGTTTTTT. Filled out from reference TRBV5-4 and TRBJ1-4, the complete variable domain reads ETGVTQSPTHLIKTRGQQVTLRCSSQSGHNTVSWYQQALGQGPQFIFQYYREEENGRGNFPPRFSGLQFPNYSSELNVNALELDDSALYLCASSMDRGNEKLFFGSGTQLSVL.

This chain joins TRBV19 and TRBJ2-1, with D maybe TRBD2 (6 bases). The germline V gene has CDR1 LNHDA and CDR2 SQIVND (reference sequence). The CDR3 is 15 amino acids. Trimming shortened V by 3 bases and J by 2 bases, and 11 bases separated the two germline ends. This CDR3 is CASSIGGVTYNEQFF. The DNA of the CDR3 is TGTGCCAGTAGTATCGGCGGGGTGACCTACAATGAGCAGTTCTTC.

This chain connects TRBV24-1 to TRBJ1-5, with D possibly TRBD1 on 5 matching bases. This CDR3 has 14 residues. Germline V gene data show CDR1 as KGHDR and CDR2 as SFDVKD. V was clipped by 4 bases and J by 5 bases, with 11 bases between them. This CDR3 is CATSDAGPYQPQHF. CDR3 nucleotide sequence: TGTGCCACCAGTGACGCGGGACCTTATCAGCCCCAGCATTTT.

This clone was seen only once. This rearrangement joins TRBV2 to TRBJ1-5, with D maybe TRBD1 (6 bases). With 7 bases removed from V and 5 bases from J, the gap between germline ends came to 9 bases. From germline, CDR1 is SNHLY and CDR2 FYNNEI. The CDR3 has 12 amino acids. CDR3 sequence reads: CASKQGDQPQHF. The CDR3 DNA is TGTGCCAGCAAACAGGGAGATCAGCCCCAGCATTTT.

DNA for the CDR3: TGTGCCAGCTCACCGGGACAGGGGCGCGAAACTGAAGCTTTCTTT. Residues: CASSPGQGRETEAFF. The genes are TRBV18 and TRBJ1-1; 10 positions match TRBD1. The germline V gene has CDR1 KGHSH and CDR2 LQKENI. V was pared by 3 bases and J by 5 bases, with 6 bases of the junction left unmatched. This CDR3 comprises 15 residues.

The gene calls are TRBV12-3 or TRBV12-4 and TRBJ1-5, with D possibly TRBD1 on 5 matching bases. This CDR3 is 13 amino acids long. V was cut by 3 bases and J by 6 bases, with 9 bases left in between. The CDR3 here is CASSLGQGQPQHF. In nucleotides, the CDR3 is TGTGCCAGCAGTTTGGGGCAGGGTCAGCCCCAGCATTTT.

The rearrangement links TRBV5-1 to TRBJ1-1; no definite D call. The CDR3 has 14 residues. V shed 5 bases and J shed 8 bases, with 19 bases lying between them. Germline V gene sequence: CDR1 SGHRS, CDR2 YFSETQ. The CDR3 DNA sequence: TGCGCCAGCAGTTCCTCCCAAAGGGCGGGGGAAGCTTTCTTT. Encoded protein: CASSSSQRAGEAFF. The variable domain in full, with the rest retrieved from reference TRBV5-1 and TRBJ1-1, is KAGVTQTPRYLIKTRGQQVTLSCSPISGHRSVSWYQQTPGQGLQFLFEYFSETQRNKGNFPGRFSGRQFSNSRSEMNVSTLELGDSALYLCASSSSQRAGEAFFGQGTRLTVV.

The rearrangement uses TRBV19 and TRBJ1-2; no reliable D call. This CDR3 region has 13 residues. The ends were cut back, 2 bases at V and 13 bases at J, with 17 bases in the middle. The germline CDR1 and CDR2 sequences are LNHDA and SQIVND (reference sequence). The CDR3 protein is CASSISIWRSPTF. CDR3 in DNA: TGTGCCAGTAGTATAAGTATATGGAGGTCACCCACCTTC. The full variable domain, in which reference TRBV19 and TRBJ1-2 provide the parts outside the CDR3, is DGGITQSPKYLFRKEGQNVTLSCEQNLNHDAMYWYRQDPGQGLRLIYYSQIVNDFQKGDIAEGYSVSREKKESFPLTVTSAQKNPTAFYLCASSISIWRSPTFGSGTRLTVV.

This clone was picked up a small number of times. CDR3 residues: CASSLGMGQGVNTEAFF. In DNA, the CDR3 is TGTGCCAGCAGCTTAGGTATGGGACAGGGGGTTAACACTGAAGCTTTCTTT. J is TRBJ1-1 and V is TRBV7-9; TRBD1 aligns across 11 bases. The CDR3 spans 17 residues. Trimming cost V 1 base and J 2 bases; bases outside gene matches: 6. Germline-derived CDR1 and CDR2 are SEHNR and FQNEAQ (reference sequence).

This chain connects TRBV7-9 to TRBJ2-2; D call uncertain. Trimming left V 7 bases short and J 4 bases short, with 16 bases between. CDR1 and CDR2 from the germline V gene are SEHNR and FQNEAQ (reference sequence). There are 15 residues in the CDR3. CDR3 loop: CASTLRIPLTGELFF. DNA for the CDR3: TGTGCCAGCACCCTGAGGATACCACTCACCGGGGAGCTGTTTTTT.

This clone was seen a handful of times. The chain employs TRBV6-5 and TRBJ2-3, with 9 bases identical to TRBD1. The CDR3 runs 15 residues. The V segment lost 5 bases and the J segment 2 bases; nucleotides outside the gene matches: 5. Germline assignment: CDR1 MNHEY and CDR2 SVGAGI. For the CDR3, the DNA is TGTGCCAGCAGTCCGACAGGGGGAAACACAGATACGCAGTATTTT. Translated, it gives CASSPTGGNTDTQYF.

V is TRBV12-5 and J is TRBJ1-4; D unclear. This CDR3 region has 14 residues. Germline CDR1 and CDR2: LGHNT and FRNRAP. V was clipped by 6 bases and J by 1 base, with 9 bases between them. The CDR3 loop is CASGSGLTNEKLFF. In DNA form, the CDR3 reads TGTGCTAGTGGCTCGGGGTTAACTAATGAAAAACTGTTTTTT.

The gene calls are TRBV28 and TRBJ2-7; D is uncertain. CDR1 MDHEN and CDR2 SYDVKM come from the germline V gene. The CDR3 is 15 residues long. V dropped 2 bases and J dropped 3 bases, with 14 bases sitting between them. CDR3: CASSLPRLVGYEQYF. DNA for the CDR3: TGTGCCAGCAGTTTACCCCGGCTAGTAGGCTACGAGCAGTACTTC.

The chain employs TRBV29-1 and TRBJ2-5; 7 bases map to TRBD2. CDR3 size: 15 residues. From germline, CDR1 is SQVTM and CDR2 ANQGSEA. The J segment lost 6 bases and the V segment lost 4 bases, leaving 14 bases of the junction unmatched. The CDR3 reads CSVGTSWGPEKTQYF. CDR3 nucleotide sequence: TGCAGCGTTGGGACTAGTTGGGGCCCAGAAAAGACCCAGTACTTC.

The V gene is TRBV29-1, the J gene TRBJ2-1; D might be TRBD2 (6 bases). CDR1 and CDR2 from the germline V gene are SQVTM and ANQGSEA. The CDR3 extends over 16 amino acids. V was clipped by 1 base and J by 11 bases, with 24 bases between them. CDR3 in DNA: TGCAGCGTTGAAGGGGTAGCGGCTCCGTCGCAATCGAAGCAGTTCTTC. Its translation is CSVEGVAAPSQSKQFF.

The genes are TRBV27 and TRBJ1-5, with a possible D match to TRBD1 (5 bases). The CDR3 loop spans 16 amino acids. The V end was cut by 3 bases, the J end by 1 base, with 13 bases between. Germline V gene sequence: CDR1 MNHEY, CDR2 SMNVEV (reference sequence). The CDR3: CASSFNAGMSNQPQHF. The CDR3 DNA reads as TGTGCCAGCAGTTTTAATGCAGGGATGAGCAATCAGCCCCAGCATTTT.

The rearrangement joins TRBV2 to TRBJ2-7, with 7 bases fitting TRBD2. The J segment lost 2 bases and the V segment lost 4 bases, leaving 17 bases of the junction unmatched. The CDR3 covers 18 residues. Germline CDR1 SNHLY, CDR2 FYNNEI. CDR3 in DNA: TGTGCCAGCAGTGCGGGGGGTGGGCAGCCTGTGTCCACCTACGAGCAGTACTTC. Its translation: CASSAGGGQPVSTYEQYF.

The DNA for the CDR3 is TGTGCCTGGAAGGGACAGTATAGCAATCAGCCCCAGCATTTT. It yields the protein CAWKGQYSNQPQHF. The chain is built from TRBV30 and TRBJ1-5; 7 bases are shared with TRBD1. V dropped 4 bases and J dropped 0; count of bases not matched to a gene: 3. The CDR3 loop spans 14 amino acids. Germline CDR1 and CDR2: GTSNPN and SVGIG (reference sequence). Filled out from reference TRBV30 and TRBJ1-5, the complete variable domain reads SQTIHQWPATLVQPVGSPLSLECTVEGTSNPNLYWYRQAAGRGLQLLFYSVGIGQISSEVPQNLSASRPQDRQFILSSKKLLLSDSGFYLCAWKGQYSNQPQHFGDGTRLSIL.

The chain joins TRBV4-1 to TRBJ1-5, with TRBD1 matching over 8 bases. The CDR3 sequence is 16 residues long. V shed 4 bases and J 3 bases; nucleotides not matched to a gene: 8. Germline V lookup: CDR1 MGHRA, CDR2 YSYEKL. CDR3 coding DNA: TGCGCCAGCAGCCCAACCGGACAGGGCCTCAATCAGCCCCAGCATTTT. This encodes CASSPTGQGLNQPQHF.

This chain joins TRBV24-1 and TRBJ2-3; TRBD2 might be the D (6 bases). V dropped 5 bases and J dropped 1 base, with 15 bases sitting between them. There are 16 residues in the CDR3. Germline CDR1 is KGHDR and CDR2 is SFDVKD. The CDR3 bases are TGTGCCACCAGTGGGGGGACCGGGACTCGCACAGATACGCAGTATTTT. It codes for CATSGGTGTRTDTQYF.

The chain is built from TRBV5-1 and TRBJ2-3; possibly TRBD1 for D (6 bases). Deletions cut 1 base from V and 4 bases from J, with 16 bases between. From germline, CDR1 is SGHRS and CDR2 YFSETQ. The CDR3 totals 16 residues. The CDR3, as DNA: TGCGCCAGCAGCTTGCGAGGTGGGGGCCAGGCAGATACGCAGTATTTT. Its protein product is CASSLRGGGQADTQYF.

The chain carries TRBV9 and TRBJ2-7; TRBD2 matches 8 bases. The germline CDR1 and CDR2 sequences are SGDLS and YYNGEE. The V and J ends lost 3 bases and 6 bases, in that order; junction bases with no gene match: 8. This CDR3 has 14 residues. The CDR3 sequence: CASSARTSSFEQYF. The CDR3 DNA reads TGTGCCAGCAGCGCAAGGACTAGCAGCTTCGAGCAGTACTTC.

The rearrangement links TRBV20-1 to TRBJ2-3, with 7 bases matching TRBD2. With 3 bases clipped from V and 3 bases from J, the junction kept 6 bases outside the gene matches. Germline assignment: CDR1 DFQATT and CDR2 SNEGSKA (reference sequence). This CDR3 is built from 14 residues. The CDR3 DNA reads TGCAGTGCTAGTCCCCGGGGGGAAACAGATACGCAGTATTTT. This codes for CSASPRGETDTQYF.